This T cell receptor (beta chain) was recovered during a study of graft-versus-host responses after intestinal transplantation. As regards this clone: Its antigen is undetermined.

TCRdb's copy holds only in-frame clones and misses some; the assay was immunoSEQ multiplex PCR. The table lists 80,000 to 95,000 clones, 80% to 95% of them singletons. Germline CDR1 is SGHAT and CDR2 is FQNNGV. The length of the CDR3 is 13 residues. The ends were cut back, 5 bases at V and 12 bases at J, with 18 bases in the middle. The sample was unstimulated CD8+ T cells sorted from spleen or lymph node cells, taken before intestinal transplant. The J gene is TRBJ2-3, the V gene TRBV11-2; tentative D call: TRBD1 (5 bases). This receptor was obtained from a human donor who received an intestinal transplant. In nucleotides, the CDR3 is TGTGCCAGCAGCCTGGTAGGGGCAGTTCCTCAGTATTTT. It translates to CASSLVGAVPQYF.